The entry that follows covers one TCR beta chain sequence. Its antigen is unknown. Per-base qualities were not stored, and no clone one base away is much larger. The data were obtained in a study of beta chain features in type 1 diabetes (dated by TCRdb to 2017 to 2018). Looking at the study overall: Mean age, gender distribution, total cell number and subset yield did not differ between patients and healthy donors. A total of some 110 million sorted cells were examined across all samples, and a strong correlation was observed between cell number per subset and RNA yield. In the study, TCRB repertoires of sorted circulating CD4+ T cell subsets from recently diagnosed type 1 diabetes patients were compared with those of matched healthy donors. Regulatory and stem cell-like memory subsets were isolated from only 8 patients and roughly 8 healthy donors, whereas naive and central memory subsets came from all 28 donors.

All of the isolated RNA was reverse transcribed with the High Capacity cDNA Reverse Transcription Kit, so expressed TCRB transcripts were sequenced. Deep immunoSEQ sequencing was applied to naive, central memory and regulatory T cell samples, giving an average of approximately 4 million total reads per sample. Sorted cells were lysed in RLT buffer and RNA was extracted with DNase-treated RNeasy Micro or Mini kits, depending on cell number. Each cell subset was processed on its own to prevent cross-contamination, while patient and healthy donor samples were processed together. The immunoSEQ multiplex PCR was used to amplify TCRB sequences from cDNA, yielding 87-bp fragments that span the CDR3 region. Amplicons were sequenced on the Illumina HiSeq platform. Turning to the authors' computational methods: PCR bias was corrected computationally using synthetic template baselines, and reads within Hamming distance 2 were collapsed, with unmergeable singletons discarded. By aligning reads against IMGT, V, D and J genes, CDR3 length, and insertions or deletions at six rearrangement sites were assigned. Within each subset, clonotype counts were normalized to sorted cell number, after which true diversity and Gini coefficients were computed with the tcR R package. The overlap coefficient, calculated on TCRB nucleotide sequences, was used to quantify repertoire sharing. As a proxy for the pre-selection repertoire, out-of-frame TCRB sequences from naive cells were analyzed. TCRdb holds this immuneACCESS table with in-frame rearrangements only. Some clones are missing; in checked studies, unresolved V genes explain under half, and the rest has no known cause. The V and J calls and clone size are taken from that table; D and trimming were inferred from the DNA. This sample comprises a few hundred thousand clones, roughly a tenth of them detected only once. The ten largest clones take up 0.017% of the sample.

A single peripheral blood draw of about 116 mL on average was collected from each donor into heparinised tubes. Naive, central memory, regulatory and stem cell-like memory CD4+ T cells were sorted on a BD FACSAria II using a panel including CD45RO, CCR7, CD25, CD127, CD95 and CD27. All sorted populations exceeded 95% purity. Right away, PBMCs were isolated by Lymphoprep density gradient centrifugation and were stained directly, with no culture step. Samples were stained and sorted in pairs, with one healthy donor and one patient per experiment, so that batch effects were minimized. Points the paper makes about the study in general: PCR might favor shorter templates, but patient and control samples were amplified and corrected together, so any skew would affect both groups equally. A moderate but significant shortening of TCRB CDR3 length was observed in type 1 diabetes patients in all four CD4+ subsets. Because cDNA was sequenced instead of genomic DNA, highly expressing activated cells could be over-represented, though the groups showed no difference in activation or CD3 levels. Only small numbers of individuals were included in the HLA sub-analyses, which left unresolved whether HLA type had any influence on TCRB rearrangement. At VDJ recombination sites, type 1 diabetes patients had fewer insertions and more deleted nucleotides, which implies abnormalities in thymic rearrangement. Naive, central memory and regulatory TCRB repertoires appeared to be more alike among patients than among healthy donors.

Trimming removed 6 bases from V and 0 bases from J; the gene matches leave 2 bases unexplained. From the cysteine up to the phenylalanine, the CDR3 has a length of 15 residues. Just the 45-base CDR3 DNA is kept, in frame starting at base 1. CDR1 MNHNY and CDR2 SVGAGI are derived from the germline V gene (reference sequence). Sequenced: naive CD4+ T cells from blood. In light of the paper, this sample's cell subset or site label describes: true naive CD4+ T cells. The chain is assembled from TRBV6-6 and TRBJ2-2, and TRBD1 aligns with 9 junction nucleotides. This TCR was sampled from a man younger than 45 with type 1 diabetes. The sequenced DNA: TGTGCCAGCAGGACAGGGGGGGCGAACACCGGGGAGCTGTTTTTT. It translates as CASRTGGANTGELFF.